These 22 T cell receptor beta chains were all obtained from the same sample, sequenced in a study of shared clonotypes between healthy human individuals. Using immunoSEQ multiplex PCR, the repertoire was profiled, and TCRdb retains in-frame clones only, with some absent. In the table there are over 2 million clones, less than 95% of which are singletons. Sample: naive CD4+ T cells from PBMCs. As to subset: CD45RA+ positively selected. These receptors all come from a man in his late teens or twenties in good health. Some clones in this sample may be carry-over from other donors' samples.

In the case of this clone: Other DNA sequences in the sample encode the same CDR3. The rearrangement links TRBV7-3 to TRBJ2-1, with D unclear. The CDR3 covers 13 residues. The V and J ends lost 5 bases and 0 bases respectively, with 5 bases between them. From germline, CDR1 is SGHTA and CDR2 FQGTGA. CDR3 residues: CASSLSSYNEQFF. The CDR3 nucleotides are TGTGCCAGCAGCCTTTCCTCCTACAATGAGCAGTTCTTC.

The chain links TRBV28 to TRBJ1-2; 7 bases map to TRBD1. V lost 3 bases to trimming and J lost 7 bases; unmatched junction nucleotides: 8. CDR3 size: 14 residues. The germline gives CDR1 MDHEN, CDR2 SYDVKM. The CDR3 spells CASSFPGGRGGYTF. The CDR3 DNA is TGTGCCAGCAGTTTTCCAGGGGGTAGAGGTGGCTACACCTTC.

The chain couples TRBV5-1 to TRBJ2-5; weak D call: TRBD1 (5 bases). Germline loops: CDR1 SGHRS, CDR2 YFSETQ. V was clipped by 2 bases and J by 0 bases, with 11 bases between them. This CDR3 is built from 15 residues. The CDR3 sequence is CASSFGALYQETQYF. The CDR3 nucleotides are TGCGCCAGCAGCTTTGGGGCCTTGTACCAAGAGACCCAGTACTTC.

This chain joins TRBV18 and TRBJ2-2; 12 nucleotides align to TRBD1. The J segment lost 4 bases and the V segment lost 4 bases, leaving 4 bases of the junction unmatched. The CDR3 is 16 amino acids. CDR1 is KGHSH, CDR2 LQKENI, per germline. The CDR3, as DNA: TGTGCCAGCTCACAGGGACAGGGGGCGACCACCGGGGAGCTGTTTTTT. Translating it yields CASSQGQGATTGELFF.

This rearrangement joins TRBV5-4 to TRBJ2-7; TRBD1 might be the D (5 bases). The V gene's germline CDR1 is SGHNT and CDR2 YYREEE (reference sequence). The V gene lost 3 bases and the J gene lost 4 bases, with 17 bases spanning the gap. This CDR3 region has 15 residues. The CDR3 bases are TGTGCCAGCAGCTATTCATCAGGGAAGGAATACGAGCAGTACTTC. It yields the protein CASSYSSGKEYEQYF.

This clone was seen once. The V gene is TRBV5-1, the J gene TRBJ1-1, with D unclear. V lost 3 bases, J lost 5 bases, and 11 bases lay in between. The CDR3 is 13 residues long. Germline V gene data show CDR1 as SGHRS and CDR2 as YFSETQ. In nucleotides, the CDR3 is TGCGCCAGCAGCTCGAATACCGGGACTGAAGCTTTCTTT. Encoded protein: CASSSNTGTEAFF.

This chain joins TRBV27 and TRBJ2-7, with TRBD1 matching 7 bases. After removal of 6 bases from V and 5 bases from J, the junction contained 10 bases not matched to a gene. The germline CDR1 and CDR2 sequences are MNHEY and SMNVEV (reference sequence). This CDR3 contains 14 residues. The CDR3 reads CASRETGYIHEQYF. In nucleotides, the CDR3 is TGTGCCAGCAGGGAGACAGGGTACATCCACGAGCAGTACTTC.

V usage is TRBV6-5 and J usage is TRBJ2-7; weak D call: TRBD1 (6 bases). Trimming left V 0 bases short and J 1 base short, with 10 bases between. CDR3 length equals 15 residues. Per germline, CDR1 MNHEY and CDR2 SVGAGI. The CDR3 bases are TGTGCCAGCAGTTACTCGGAAACAGGGTCCTACGAGCAGTACTTC. The encoded protein is CASSYSETGSYEQYF.

The chain recombines TRBV5-1 with TRBJ1-1, with 8 bases aligning to TRBD1. This CDR3 region has 14 residues. After removal of 3 bases from V and 4 bases from J, the junction contained 5 bases not matched to a gene. Germline V gene sequence: CDR1 SGHRS, CDR2 YFSETQ. Here the CDR3 reads CASSSHTGGTEAFF. DNA of the CDR3: TGCGCCAGCAGCTCGCACACAGGGGGCACTGAAGCTTTCTTT.

V and J are TRBV6-5 and TRBJ2-7, with D possibly being TRBD1 (5 bases). Germline V gives CDR1 MNHEY, CDR2 SVGAGI. There are 13 residues in the CDR3. Trimming took 6 bases from V and 3 from J, leaving 12 bases between them. The CDR3 nucleotides are TGTGCCAGCAGAACCGACAGCAACTACGAGCAGTACTTC. Residues: CASRTDSNYEQYF.

The genes are TRBV2 and TRBJ2-5; no clear D. The closer fit of TRBJ2-7 to the DNA end suggests the J call may be wrong. Germline CDR1 reads SNHLY; CDR2 reads FYNNEI. The CDR3 consists of 12 residues. The CDR3 DNA follows: TGTGCCAGCAGTCAAAGCTCCTACGAGCAGTACTTC. Translated, it gives CASSQSSYEQYF.

V usage is TRBV30 and J usage is TRBJ2-2, with 10 bases aligning to TRBD1. The CDR3 runs 14 residues. Germline trimming cut 4 bases from V and 3 bases from J; bases unmatched to any gene: 2. Germline V gene data show CDR1 as GTSNPN and CDR2 as SVGIG (reference sequence). In DNA, the CDR3 is TGTGCCTGGACGGGGACAGGGGACACCGGGGAGCTGTTTTTT. Protein sequence: CAWTGTGDTGELFF.

The chain joins TRBV9 to TRBJ1-5; D perhaps matches TRBD1 (5 bases). Germline V lookup: CDR1 SGDLS, CDR2 YYNGEE. This CDR3 has 13 residues. Trimming took 2 bases from V and 5 from J, leaving 8 bases between them. CDR3 sequence (DNA): TGTGCCAGCAGCGTCAGGGTTGATCAGCCCCAGCATTTT. It codes for CASSVRVDQPQHF.

The chain is built from TRBV2 and TRBJ2-7, with D possibly matching TRBD2 (6 bases). The CDR3 consists of 16 residues. V was pared by 5 bases and J by 4 bases, with 21 bases between. Per germline, CDR1 SNHLY and CDR2 FYNNEI. CDR3 region: CASSRDSLGVVYEQYF. The CDR3 coding sequence is TGTGCCAGCAGTCGGGACTCCCTCGGAGTCGTGTACGAGCAGTACTTC.

The rearrangement joins TRBV5-5 to TRBJ2-2, with no clear D. Germline V CDR1 and CDR2: SGHKS, YYEKEE (reference sequence). The V end lost 0 bases, the J end lost 4 bases, and 4 bases lay between the germline ends. The length of the CDR3 is 13 residues. The CDR3 protein is CASSLEGTGELFF. In DNA form, the CDR3 reads TGTGCCAGCAGCTTGGAGGGCACCGGGGAGCTGTTTTTT.

CDR3 in amino acids: CASSPPGYFRGETQYF. As DNA, the CDR3 is TGTGCCAGCAGCCCCCCAGGTTATTTTAGGGGAGAGACCCAGTACTTC. This chain connects TRBV9 to TRBJ2-5, with D possibly TRBD1 on 5 matching bases. This CDR3 has 16 residues. Germline lookup yields CDR1 SGDLS and CDR2 YYNGEE. V lost 4 bases, J lost 4 bases, and 20 bases lay in between.

Regarding this clone: This sample includes further DNA sequences coding for the same CDR3. The chain employs TRBV28 and TRBJ2-3; D may be TRBD2 (6 bases). CDR3 length: 13 residues. With 6 bases removed from V and 1 base from J, the gap between germline ends came to 8 bases. The germline V gene encodes CDR1 MDHEN and CDR2 SYDVKM. DNA of the CDR3: TGTGCCAGCAGGACGGGAGGCACAGATACGCAGTATTTT. Amino acid sequence: CASRTGGTDTQYF.

The chain couples TRBV6-5 to TRBJ1-1; D gene ambiguous. CDR3 length equals 14 residues. V lost 6 bases and J lost 1, with 12 bases in between. Per the germline V gene, CDR1 is MNHEY and CDR2 is SVGAGI. In DNA form, the CDR3 reads TGTGCCAGCAGCCTATACCCGGGGAACACTGAAGCTTTCTTT. Its protein is CASSLYPGNTEAFF.

This sequence joins TRBV5-1 and TRBJ1-2, with D unresolved. CDR1 and CDR2 (germline): SGHRS, YFSETQ. The CDR3 loop spans 12 amino acids. Trimming took 2 bases from V and 4 from J, leaving 6 bases between them. The CDR3 DNA follows: TGCGCCAGCAGCTTCGACGGCTATGGCTACACCTTC. Its protein is CASSFDGYGYTF.

The chain carries TRBV29-1 and TRBJ2-3; 7 bases are shared with TRBD2. The CDR3 runs 17 residues. Per the germline V gene, CDR1 is SQVTM and CDR2 is ANQGSEA. V dropped 8 bases and J dropped 0; count of bases not matched to a gene: 17. The CDR3 reads CSPLGGGLAASTDTQYF. The DNA of the CDR3 is TGCAGCCCGTTGGGGGGAGGGCTAGCGGCTAGCACAGATACGCAGTATTTT.

In its sample, this clone was seen once. The genes are TRBV28 and TRBJ2-5; perhaps TRBD2 as D (5 bases). Germline loops: CDR1 MDHEN, CDR2 SYDVKM. The CDR3 is 15 amino acids. Trimming shortened V by 2 bases and J by 2 bases, and 12 bases separated the two germline ends. CDR3: CASSLAPRGQETQYF. CDR3 bases: TGTGCCAGCAGTTTAGCCCCGAGAGGGCAAGAGACCCAGTACTTC.

The V and J genes are TRBV25-1 and TRBJ1-3, with a weak D call TRBD1 (5 bases). The CDR3 is made up of 15 amino acids. Germline CDR1 and CDR2: MGHDK and SYGVNS. With 1 base removed from V and 4 bases from J, the gap between germline ends came to 11 bases. The DNA of the CDR3 is TGTGCCAGCAGTGAATTGGGAGGGGACGGAAACACCATATATTTT. Amino acid sequence: CASSELGGDGNTIYF.